This T cell receptor (beta chain) came from a study of T cell responses to AZD1222 COVID-19 vaccine. Some clones are missing from TCRdb's copy, which holds only in-frame ones; the method was immunoSEQ multiplex PCR. The sample lists approximately 190,000 clones; approximately 92% were seen once. Germline CDR1 is MNHNS and CDR2 is SASEGT. The length of the CDR3 is 16 residues. J was trimmed by 1 base and V by 3 bases; bases with no gene match: 6. The chain joins TRBV6-1 to TRBJ1-1; 9 nucleotides line up with TRBD1. Sequencing used peripheral blood, obtained on day 0 of AZD1222 vaccination. The clonotype comes from an adult in good health. CDR3 region: CASSDPPGQGNTEAFF. The CDR3, as DNA: TGTGCCAGCAGTGACCCCCCGGGACAGGGGAACACTGAAGCTTTCTTT.